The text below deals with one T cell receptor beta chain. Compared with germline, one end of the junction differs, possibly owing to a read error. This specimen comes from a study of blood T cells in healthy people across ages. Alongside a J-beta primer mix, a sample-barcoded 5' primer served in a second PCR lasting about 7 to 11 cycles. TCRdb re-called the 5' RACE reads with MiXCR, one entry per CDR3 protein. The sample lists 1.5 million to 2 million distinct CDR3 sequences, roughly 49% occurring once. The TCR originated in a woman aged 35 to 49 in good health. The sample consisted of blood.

CDR3 in DNA: TGTGCCAGCAGCTTAGCAGAAAAAGAGTCCCAGTACTTC. Protein product: CASSLAEKESQYF. The rearrangement links TRBV7-2 to TRBJ2-5; D is uncertain. CDR1 is SGHTA and CDR2 is FQGNSA in the germline V gene. CDR3 length: 13 residues.